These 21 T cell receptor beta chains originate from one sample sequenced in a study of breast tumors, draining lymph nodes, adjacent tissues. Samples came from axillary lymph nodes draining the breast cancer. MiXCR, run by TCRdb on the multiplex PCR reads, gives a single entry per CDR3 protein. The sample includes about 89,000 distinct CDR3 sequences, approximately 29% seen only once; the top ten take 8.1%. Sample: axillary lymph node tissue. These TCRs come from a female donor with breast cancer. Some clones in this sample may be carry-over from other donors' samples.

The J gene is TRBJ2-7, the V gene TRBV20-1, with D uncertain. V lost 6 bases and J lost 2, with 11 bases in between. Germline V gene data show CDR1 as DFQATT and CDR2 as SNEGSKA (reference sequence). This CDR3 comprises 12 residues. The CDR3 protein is CSAPDGTYEQYF. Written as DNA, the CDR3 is TGCAGTGCCCCGGACGGAACCTACGAGCAGTACTTC.

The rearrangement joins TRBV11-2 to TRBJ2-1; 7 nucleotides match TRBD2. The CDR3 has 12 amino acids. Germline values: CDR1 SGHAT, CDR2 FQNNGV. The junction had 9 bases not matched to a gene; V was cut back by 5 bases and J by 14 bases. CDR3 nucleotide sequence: TGTGCCAGCAGCCTCCACTGGGAGGGAGAGTTCTTC. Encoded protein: CASSLHWEGEFF. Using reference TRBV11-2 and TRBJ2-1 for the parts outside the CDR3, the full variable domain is EAGVAQSPRYKIIEKRQSVAFWCNPISGHATLYWYQQILGQGPKLLIQFQNNGVVDDSQLPKDRFSAERLKGVDSTLKIQPAKLEDSAVYLCASSLHWEGEFFGPGTRLTVL.

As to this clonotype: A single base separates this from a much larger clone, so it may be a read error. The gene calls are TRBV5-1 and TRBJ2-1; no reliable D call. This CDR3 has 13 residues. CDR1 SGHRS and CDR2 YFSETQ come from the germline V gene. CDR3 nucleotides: TGCGTCAGCAGCAGGAGTAGCTACAATGACCAGTTCTTC. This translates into CVSSRSSYNDQFF.

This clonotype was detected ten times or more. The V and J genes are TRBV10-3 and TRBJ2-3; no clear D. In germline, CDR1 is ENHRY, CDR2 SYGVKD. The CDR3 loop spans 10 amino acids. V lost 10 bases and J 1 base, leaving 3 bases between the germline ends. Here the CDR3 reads CATGTDTQYF. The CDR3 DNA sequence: TGTGCCACCGGCACAGATACGCAGTATTTT.

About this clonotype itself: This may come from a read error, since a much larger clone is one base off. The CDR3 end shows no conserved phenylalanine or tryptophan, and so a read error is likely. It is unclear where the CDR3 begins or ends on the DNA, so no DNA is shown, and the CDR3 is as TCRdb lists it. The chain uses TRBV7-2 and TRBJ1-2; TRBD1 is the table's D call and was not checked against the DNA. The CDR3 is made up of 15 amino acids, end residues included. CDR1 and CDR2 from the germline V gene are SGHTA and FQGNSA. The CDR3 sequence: CASSPPGRGRYGYPL.

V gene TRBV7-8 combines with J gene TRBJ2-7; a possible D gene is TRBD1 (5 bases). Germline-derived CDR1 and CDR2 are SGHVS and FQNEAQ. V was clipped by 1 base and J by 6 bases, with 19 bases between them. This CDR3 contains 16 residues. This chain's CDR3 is CASSLDAGAVGFEQYF. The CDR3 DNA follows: TGTGCCAGCAGCTTAGATGCTGGGGCGGTAGGGTTCGAGCAGTACTTC.

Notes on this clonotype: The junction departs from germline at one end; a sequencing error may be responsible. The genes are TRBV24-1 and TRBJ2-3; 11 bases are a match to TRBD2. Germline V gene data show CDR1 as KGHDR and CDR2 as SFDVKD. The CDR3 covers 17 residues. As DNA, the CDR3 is TGCGCCACCAGTGCCAGCAGCAGCGGACTAGCGGGCGGTACGCAGTATTTT. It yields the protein CATSASSSGLAGGTQYF.

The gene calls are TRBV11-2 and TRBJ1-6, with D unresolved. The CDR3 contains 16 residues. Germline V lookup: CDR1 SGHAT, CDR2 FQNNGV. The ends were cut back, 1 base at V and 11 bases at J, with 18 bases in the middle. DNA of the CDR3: TGTGCCAGCAGCTTAGTTGGTGGCGGGTGGGATCCACCCCTCCACTTT. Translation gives CASSLVGGGWDPPLHF.

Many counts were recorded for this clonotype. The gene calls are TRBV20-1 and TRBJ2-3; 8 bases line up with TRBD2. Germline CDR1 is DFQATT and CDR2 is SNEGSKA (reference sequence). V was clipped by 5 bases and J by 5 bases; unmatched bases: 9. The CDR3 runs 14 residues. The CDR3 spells CSAGLERERDTQYF. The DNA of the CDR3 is TGCAGTGCTGGGTTGGAGCGGGAGAGAGATACGCAGTATTTT.

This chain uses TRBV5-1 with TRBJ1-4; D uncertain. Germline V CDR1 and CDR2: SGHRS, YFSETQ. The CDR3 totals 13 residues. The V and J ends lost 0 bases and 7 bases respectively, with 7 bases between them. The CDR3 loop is CASSLGDGEKLFF. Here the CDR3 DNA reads TGCGCCAGCAGCTTGGGTGATGGTGAAAAACTGTTTTTT.

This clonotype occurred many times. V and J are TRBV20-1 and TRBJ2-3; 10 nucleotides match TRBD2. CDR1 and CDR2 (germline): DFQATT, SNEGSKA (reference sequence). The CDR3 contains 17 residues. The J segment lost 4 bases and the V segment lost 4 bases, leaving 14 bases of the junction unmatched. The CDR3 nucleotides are TGCAGTGCTATTCTAGCGGGAGCAAGGCAAGCCGCAGATACGCAGTATTTT. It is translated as CSAILAGARQAADTQYF.

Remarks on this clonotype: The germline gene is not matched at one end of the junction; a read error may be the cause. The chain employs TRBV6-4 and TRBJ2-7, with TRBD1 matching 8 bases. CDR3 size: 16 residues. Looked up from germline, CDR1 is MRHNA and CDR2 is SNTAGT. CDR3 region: CAGSDPTRTGYHEQYF. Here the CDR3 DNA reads TGTGCCGGCAGTGACCCTACCCGGACAGGGTACCACGAGCAGTACTTC.

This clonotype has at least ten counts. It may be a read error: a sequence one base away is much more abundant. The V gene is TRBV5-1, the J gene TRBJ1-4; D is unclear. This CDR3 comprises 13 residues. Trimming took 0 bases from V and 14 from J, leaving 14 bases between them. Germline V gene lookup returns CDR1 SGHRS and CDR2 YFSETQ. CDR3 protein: CASSLDFPGNLFF. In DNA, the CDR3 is TGCGCCAGCAGCTTGGATTTTCCGGGAAACCTGTTTTTT.

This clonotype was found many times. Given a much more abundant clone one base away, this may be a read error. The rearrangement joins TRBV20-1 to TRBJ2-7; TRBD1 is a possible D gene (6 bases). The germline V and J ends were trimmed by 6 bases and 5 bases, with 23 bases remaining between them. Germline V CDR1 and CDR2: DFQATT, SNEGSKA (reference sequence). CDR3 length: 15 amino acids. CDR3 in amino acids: CSALSGQQSTDEQYF. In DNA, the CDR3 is TGCAGTGCCCTGAGCGGACAGCAATCTACAGACGAGCAGTACTTC.

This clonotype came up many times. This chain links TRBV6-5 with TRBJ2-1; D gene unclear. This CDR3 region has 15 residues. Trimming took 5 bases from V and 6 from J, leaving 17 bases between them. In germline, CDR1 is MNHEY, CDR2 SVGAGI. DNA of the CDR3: TGTGCCAGCAGTCGTAGAAGTTCGGGTAGCAATGAGCAGTTCTTC. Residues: CASSRRSSGSNEQFF.

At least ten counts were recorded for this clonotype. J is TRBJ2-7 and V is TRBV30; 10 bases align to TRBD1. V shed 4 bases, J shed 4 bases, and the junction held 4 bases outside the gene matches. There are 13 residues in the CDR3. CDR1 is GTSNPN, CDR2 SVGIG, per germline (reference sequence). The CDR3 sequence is CAWTRDRGYEQYF. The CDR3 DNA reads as TGTGCCTGGACCCGGGACAGGGGTTACGAGCAGTACTTC.

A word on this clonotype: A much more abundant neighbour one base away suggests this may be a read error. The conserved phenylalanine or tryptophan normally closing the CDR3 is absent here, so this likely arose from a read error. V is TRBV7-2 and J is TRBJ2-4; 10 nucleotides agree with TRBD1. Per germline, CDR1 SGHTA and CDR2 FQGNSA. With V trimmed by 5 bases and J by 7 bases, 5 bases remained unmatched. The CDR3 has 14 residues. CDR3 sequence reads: CASSTPGQGNIQYL. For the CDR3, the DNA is TGTGCCAGCAGCACGCCGGGACAGGGGAACATTCAGTACCTC.

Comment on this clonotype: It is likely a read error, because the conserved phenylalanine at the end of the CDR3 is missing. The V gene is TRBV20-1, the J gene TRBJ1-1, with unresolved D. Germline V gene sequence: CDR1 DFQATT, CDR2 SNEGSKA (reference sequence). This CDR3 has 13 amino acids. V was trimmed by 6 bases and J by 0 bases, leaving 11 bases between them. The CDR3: CSAKQSMNTEAFL. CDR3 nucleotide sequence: TGCAGTGCAAAACAAAGCATGAACACTGAAGCTTTCCTT.

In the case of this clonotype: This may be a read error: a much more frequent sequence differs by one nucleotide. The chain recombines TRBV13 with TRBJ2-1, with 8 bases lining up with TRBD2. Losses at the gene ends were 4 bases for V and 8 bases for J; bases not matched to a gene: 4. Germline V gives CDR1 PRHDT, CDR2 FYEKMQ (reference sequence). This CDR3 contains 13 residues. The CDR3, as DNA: TGTGCCAGCAGCTCACGGGGGGGGGATGAGCAGTTCTTC. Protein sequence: CASSSRGGDEQFF.

The CDR3 loop reads CASSLRQSNEKLFF. CDR3 sequence (DNA): TGTGCCAGCAGCCTTAGACAGAGTAATGAAAAACTGTTTTTT. The gene calls are TRBV5-6 and TRBJ1-4; tentatively, D is TRBD1 (5 bases). Deletions cut 4 bases from V and 4 bases from J, with 11 bases between. Germline loops: CDR1 SGHDT, CDR2 YYEEEE. The CDR3 is 14 amino acids.

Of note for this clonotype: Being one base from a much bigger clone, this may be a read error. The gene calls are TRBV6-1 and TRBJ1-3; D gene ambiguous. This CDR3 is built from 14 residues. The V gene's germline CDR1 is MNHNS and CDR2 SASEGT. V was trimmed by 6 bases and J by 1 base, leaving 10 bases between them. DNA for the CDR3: TGTGCCAGCAGGTTGGGTAGATCTGGAAACACCATATATTTT. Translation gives CASRLGRSGNTIYF.